This is a list of T cell receptor beta chains from one sample in a study of siplizumab effects on memory and regulatory T cells. Clones were sequenced by immunoSEQ multiplex PCR, and TCRdb holds only the in-frame ones, with some missing. The sample lists around 100,000 clones, about nine tenths occurring once. The sequenced sample was non-Treg CD4+ T cells sorted from blood. The origin of the receptors is a human donor in good health. Each CDR3 is given with its conserved first and last residue. A D gene is named only where the DNA matches it firmly. The size entry is marked missing in some rows and otherwise reads once, few, many or a size class.

>once|NA|TRBV5-1|TRBJ2-1
CASSLVFGALVNYNEQFF
TGCGCCAGCAGCTTGGTTTTTGGAGCTTTAGTGAATTACAATGAGCAGTTCTTC
>NA|TRBD2|TRBV6-5|TRBJ2-7
CASRRGTTGEQYF
TGTGCCAGCCGACGGGGGACTACGGGGGAGCAGTACTTC
>NA|NA|TRBV2|TRBJ1-5
CASGRQSNQPQHF
TGTGCCAGCGGCAGACAAAGCAATCAGCCCCAGCATTTT
>NA|TRBD1|TRBV28|TRBJ1-5
CASSRQGLNQPQHF
TGTGCCAGCAGCAGACAGGGTCTCAATCAGCCCCAGCATTTT
>NA|NA|TRBV19|TRBJ1-3
CASSIWAISGNTIYF
TGTGCCAGTAGTATTTGGGCAATTTCTGGAAACACCATATATTTT
>NA|TRBD2|TRBV7-2|TRBJ2-7
CASSLAASGNGYEQYF
TGTGCCAGCAGCTTAGCGGCTAGCGGGAACGGCTACGAGCAGTACTTC
>NA|TRBD1|TRBV15|TRBJ2-7
CATSTGQGAYEQYF
TGTGCCACCAGCACGGGACAGGGAGCTTACGAGCAGTACTTC
>NA|NA|TRBV7-8|TRBJ2-5
CASSLARLQGTETQYF
TGTGCCAGCAGCTTAGCCAGGTTACAGGGAACGGAGACCCAGTACTTC
>NA|TRBD1|TRBV7-9|TRBJ1-6
CASDRGQGTSPLHF
TGTGCCAGCGACAGAGGACAGGGAACCTCACCCCTCCACTTT
>NA|NA|TRBV7-2|TRBJ2-1
CASRETGLGYNEQFF
TGTGCCAGCAGGGAAACGGGTTTAGGCTACAATGAGCAGTTCTTC
>once|TRBD1|TRBV19|TRBJ1-1
CASSNGGQYTEAFF
TGTGCCAGTAGTAATGGGGGACAGTACACTGAAGCTTTCTTT
>NA|NA|TRBV7-2|TRBJ2-1
CASSLRATRDHSYNEQFF
TGTGCCAGCAGCTTAAGGGCCACCCGGGATCACTCCTACAATGAGCAGTTCTTC
>NA|NA|TRBV27|TRBJ1-1
CASSYLIGVTEAFF
TGTGCCAGCAGTTACCTCATCGGTGTGACTGAAGCTTTCTTT
>NA|TRBD1|TRBV19|TRBJ1-3
CASSLRQGREYGNTIYF
TGTGCCAGTAGTCTCCGACAGGGAAGAGAATATGGAAACACCATATATTTT
>NA|TRBD2|TRBV7-3|TRBJ2-1
CASSQTSGRGYEQFF
TGTGCCAGCAGCCAGACTAGCGGGAGAGGCTATGAGCAGTTCTTC
>few|NA|TRBV7-3|TRBJ2-3
CASSPSRDTDTQYF
TGTGCCAGCAGCCCGTCGAGGGACACAGATACGCAGTATTTT
>NA|TRBD2|TRBV27|TRBJ2-3
CASRLSSGSSDTQYF
TGTGCCAGCCGACTTTCTAGCGGGAGTTCAGATACGCAGTATTTT
>NA|NA|TRBV23-1|TRBJ2-3
CASSPLLFDTQYF
TGCGCCAGCAGTCCCCTCCTCTTTGATACGCAGTATTTT
>NA|NA|TRBV7-9|TRBJ2-1
CASSPVPYNEQFF
TGTGCCAGCAGCCCCGTCCCCTACAATGAGCAGTTCTTC
>NA|NA|TRBV7-3|TRBJ2-2
CASSYGQNTGELFF
TGTGCCAGCAGCTACGGACAGAACACCGGGGAGCTGTTTTTT
>NA|NA|TRBV28|TRBJ1-2
CASSFLGGGNYGYTF
TGTGCCAGCAGTTTTCTCGGGGGGGGTAACTATGGCTACACCTTC
>NA|TRBD2|TRBV12-5|TRBJ2-7
CASGVTSASYEQYF
TGTGCTAGTGGTGTGACTAGCGCCTCCTACGAGCAGTACTTC
>NA|TRBD1|TRBV5-1|TRBJ2-5
CASSSRTGQETQYF
TGCGCCAGCAGCTCCCGGACAGGACAAGAGACCCAGTACTTC
>NA|TRBD2|TRBV2|TRBJ2-1
CASRPGLAGFEQFF
TGTGCCAGCAGGCCGGGACTAGCGGGATTTGAGCAGTTCTTC
>NA|TRBD2|TRBV6-6|TRBJ2-1
CASSPGGANNEQFF
TGTGCCAGCAGCCCGGGGGGGGCTAACAATGAGCAGTTCTTC
>NA|NA|TRBV20-1|TRBJ1-2
CSANPLPGYTF
TGCAGTGCTAACCCCCTGCCGGGCTACACCTTC
>NA|TRBD1|TRBV10-3|TRBJ1-1
CAIRDRGRNTEAFF
TGTGCCATCAGAGACAGGGGGCGGAACACTGAAGCTTTCTTT
>NA|NA|TRBV5-4|TRBJ1-4
CASSFRTDVANEKLFF
TGTGCCAGCAGCTTCCGGACAGATGTGGCTAATGAAAAACTGTTTTTT
>few|TRBD1|TRBV5-1|TRBJ2-2
CASSLAGQPNTGELFF
TGCGCCAGCAGCTTGGCGGGACAGCCGAACACCGGGGAGCTGTTTTTT
>NA|NA|TRBV28|TRBJ1-3
CASSTSSGTTGNTIYF
TGTGCCAGCAGTACCAGCTCCGGGACAACCGGAAACACCATATATTTT